These 20 T cell receptor beta chains share one sample of origin, sequenced in a study of technical replicates of blood from several donors. Using immunoSEQ multiplex PCR, the repertoire was profiled, and TCRdb retains in-frame clones only, with some absent. The sample has about 84,000 clones; 93% are singletons. The sequencing input was T cells isolated from PBMCs. The receptor source for this set is a human donor in good health.

This clone was seen more than once but under ten times. The chain links TRBV30 to TRBJ2-3; 12 nucleotides match TRBD2. The V gene end was trimmed by 2 bases and the J gene end by 5 bases; junction bases not matched to a gene: 8. The CDR3 consists of 16 residues. Germline values: CDR1 GTSNPN, CDR2 SVGIG (reference sequence). In nucleotides, the CDR3 is TGTGCCTGGAGTCGAGGACTAGCGGGGCGGGGAGATACGCAGTATTTT. Protein sequence: CAWSRGLAGRGDTQYF.

This chain joins TRBV28 and TRBJ2-1; 9 bases match TRBD1. This CDR3 has 15 amino acids. Germline trimming cut 7 bases from V and 2 bases from J; bases unmatched to any gene: 6. Germline lookup yields CDR1 MDHEN and CDR2 SYDVKM. This chain's CDR3 is CASTTGGVTYNEQFF. CDR3 bases: TGTGCCAGCACTACAGGGGGCGTCACCTACAATGAGCAGTTCTTC.

This chain connects TRBV29-1 to TRBJ2-7; 8 bases map to TRBD1. With 4 bases clipped from V and 4 bases from J, the junction kept 6 bases outside the gene matches. Germline V lookup: CDR1 SQVTM, CDR2 ANQGSEA. The CDR3 runs 13 residues. CDR3 protein: CSVVPRGRYEQYF. CDR3 in DNA: TGCAGCGTTGTCCCCAGGGGGCGATACGAGCAGTACTTC.

The sample holds one count of this clone. Written as DNA, the CDR3 is TGTGCCAGCAGCTTAGCCCTCTTTTACACTAGCGGGCGCACAGATACGCAGTATTTT. The encoded protein is CASSLALFYTSGRTDTQYF. The chain links TRBV11-3 to TRBJ2-3; 9 bases line up with TRBD2. This CDR3 is built from 19 residues. Trimming cost V 1 base and J 1 base; bases outside gene matches: 12. CDR1 is SGHNT and CDR2 is YENEEA in the germline V gene.

CDR3 DNA: TGTGCCAGCAGCCCTAGCGTACAAGAGACCCAGTACTTC. It encodes CASSPSVQETQYF. V and J are TRBV7-9 and TRBJ2-5; D possibly corresponds to TRBD2 (6 bases). The V and J ends lost 5 bases and 2 bases respectively, with 9 bases between them. The CDR3 is 13 amino acids. CDR1 SEHNR and CDR2 FQNEAQ come from the germline V gene (reference sequence).

This clone has only a few counts. The V gene is TRBV2, the J gene TRBJ2-3; tentatively, D is TRBD1 (5 bases). Germline loops: CDR1 SNHLY, CDR2 FYNNEI. This CDR3 comprises 15 residues. The V gene lost 5 bases and the J gene lost 0 bases, with 12 bases spanning the gap. CDR3 sequence reads: CASSTGTTSTDTQYF. DNA for the CDR3: TGTGCCAGCAGTACAGGAACTACTAGCACAGATACGCAGTATTTT.

This chain links TRBV6-5 with TRBJ2-3; TRBD2 matches 11 bases. The trim removed 5 bases at V and 3 bases at J, leaving 4 bases unmatched. Germline CDR1 is MNHEY and CDR2 is SVGAGI. This CDR3 is built from 15 residues. Here the CDR3 reads CASSHGTSGTDTQYF. CDR3 nucleotides: TGTGCCAGCAGTCACGGGACTAGCGGAACAGATACGCAGTATTTT.

The CDR3 reads CASSQIQETQYF. Written as DNA, the CDR3 is TGTGCCAGCAGCCAGATCCAAGAGACCCAGTACTTC. J is TRBJ2-5 and V is TRBV11-2; D is unclear. The CDR3 runs 12 residues. Trimming left V 5 bases short and J 1 base short, with 5 bases between. The germline gives CDR1 SGHAT, CDR2 FQNNGV.

The J gene is TRBJ2-7, the V gene TRBV13; the D gene is possibly TRBD2 (6 bases). The V and J ends lost 3 bases and 10 bases respectively, with 13 bases between them. Germline V lookup: CDR1 PRHDT, CDR2 FYEKMQ (reference sequence). The CDR3 has 12 amino acids. The DNA of the CDR3 is TGTGCCAGCAGCTTCGGGGTGGCGGGACAGTACTTC. This translates into CASSFGVAGQYF.

This chain connects TRBV15 to TRBJ2-1, with 9 bases that match TRBD2. CDR1 and CDR2 (germline): LNHNV, YYDKDF (reference sequence). V lost 3 bases and J lost 4; bases outside the gene matches: 10. The CDR3 sequence is 17 residues long. CDR3 sequence (DNA): TGTGCCACCAGCAGCGTTCCGGGACTAGCAGCTTACAATGAGCAGTTCTTC. Its protein product is CATSSVPGLAAYNEQFF. The full variable domain, with the rest looked up from reference TRBV15 and TRBJ2-1, is DAMVIQNPRYQVTQFGKPVTLSCSQTLNHNVMYWYQQKSSQAPKLLFHYYDKDFNNEADTPDNFQSRRPNTSFCFLDIRSPGLGDTAMYLCATSSVPGLAAYNEQFFGPGTRLTVL.

This clone was recorded once. The chain couples TRBV7-9 to TRBJ2-1, with D maybe TRBD2 (5 bases). The CDR3 runs to 13 residues. V was clipped by 7 bases and J by 5 bases, with 12 bases between them. Per the germline V gene, CDR1 is SEHNR and CDR2 is FQNEAQ (reference sequence). The chain's CDR3 is CASTLGSDNEQFF. The CDR3 nucleotides read TGTGCCAGCACCTTGGGGAGCGACAATGAGCAGTTCTTC.

This rearrangement joins TRBV13 to TRBJ1-4; D unclear. The CDR3 contains 17 residues. Trimming took off 1 base at V and 0 bases at J, with 12 bases between the two ends. Germline lookup yields CDR1 PRHDT and CDR2 FYEKMQ (reference sequence). Here the CDR3 reads CASSLEARFATNEKLFF. The CDR3 coding sequence is TGTGCCAGCAGCTTAGAGGCGAGGTTTGCAACTAATGAAAAACTGTTTTTT.

This rearrangement joins TRBV4-1 to TRBJ2-7, with 7 bases that match TRBD1. The CDR3 is made up of 16 amino acids. J was trimmed by 4 bases and V by 1 base; bases with no gene match: 10. Per the germline V gene, CDR1 is MGHRA and CDR2 is YSYEKL. The CDR3 is CASSQGYRDRLYEQYF. The DNA for the CDR3 is TGCGCCAGCAGCCAAGGATACCGGGACAGATTATACGAGCAGTACTTC.

This chain uses TRBV7-3 with TRBJ1-3; the D is unclear. V lost 5 bases and J 6 bases, leaving 20 bases between the germline ends. Germline V CDR1 and CDR2: SGHTA, FQGTGA. The CDR3 has 16 residues. The chain's CDR3 is CASSPQAAGAVNTIYF. The CDR3 nucleotides are TGTGCCAGCAGCCCCCAAGCCGCGGGAGCTGTAAACACCATATATTTT.

The rearrangement uses TRBV5-6 and TRBJ2-7, with TRBD2 identical over 8 bases. Trimming cost V 4 bases and J 4 bases; bases outside gene matches: 4. Germline values: CDR1 SGHDT, CDR2 YYEEEE. The CDR3 contains 13 residues. The CDR3 loop is CASSQRGGYEQYF. DNA of the CDR3: TGTGCCAGCAGCCAACGGGGGGGGTACGAGCAGTACTTC.

The chain couples TRBV12-5 to TRBJ2-5, with D perhaps matching TRBD1 (8 bases). V lost 0 bases to trimming and J lost 3 bases, with 11 bases between them. The germline CDR1 and CDR2 sequences are LGHNT and FRNRAP. The CDR3 length is 15 residues. CDR3 protein: CASGLVQGGEETQYF. The CDR3, as DNA: TGTGCTAGTGGTTTGGTACAGGGGGGGGAAGAGACCCAGTACTTC.

The chain uses TRBV5-1 and TRBJ2-5; 7 bases align to TRBD2. CDR1 is SGHRS and CDR2 is YFSETQ in the germline V gene. The CDR3 has 15 residues. Trimming cost V 3 bases and J 0 bases; bases outside gene matches: 5. The CDR3 spells CASSSPAGNQETQYF. CDR3 sequence (DNA): TGCGCCAGCAGCTCACCAGCGGGGAACCAAGAGACCCAGTACTTC.

This clone was recorded only once. The rearrangement links TRBV5-6 to TRBJ1-6; a possible D gene is TRBD1 (6 bases). This CDR3 spans 11 amino acids. V lost 9 bases and J 9 bases, leaving 10 bases between the germline ends. The germline V gene encodes CDR1 SGHDT and CDR2 YYEEEE. The CDR3 sequence is CATPGVSPLHF. The CDR3 region has the DNA TGTGCCACTCCAGGGGTTTCACCCCTCCACTTT.

The chain links TRBV7-8 to TRBJ2-7; the match to TRBD1 covers 9 bases. The CDR3 runs 16 residues. Germline V gene data show CDR1 as SGHVS and CDR2 as FQNEAQ. The V gene end was trimmed by 0 bases and the J gene end by 6 bases; junction bases not matched to a gene: 9. For the CDR3, the DNA is TGTGCCAGCAGCTTAGCCCTCTGGGACAGGGAGGCCGAGCAGTACTTC. It encodes CASSLALWDREAEQYF. The variable domain in full, completed from reference TRBV7-8 and TRBJ2-7, reads GAGVSQSPRYKVAKRGQDVALRCDPISGHVSLFWYQQALGQGPEFLTYFQNEAQLDKSGLPSDRFFAERPEGSVSTLKIQRTQQEDSAVYLCASSLALWDREAEQYFGPGTRLTVT.

The rearrangement joins TRBV10-1 to TRBJ1-5; D gene ambiguous. Germline V CDR1 and CDR2: WNHNN, SYGVQD (reference sequence). The CDR3 is made up of 13 amino acids. The V gene lost 4 bases and the J gene lost 7 bases, with 11 bases spanning the gap. This chain's CDR3 is CASSASGFQPQHF. CDR3 sequence (DNA): TGCGCCAGCAGTGCGTCCGGGTTCCAGCCCCAGCATTTT.